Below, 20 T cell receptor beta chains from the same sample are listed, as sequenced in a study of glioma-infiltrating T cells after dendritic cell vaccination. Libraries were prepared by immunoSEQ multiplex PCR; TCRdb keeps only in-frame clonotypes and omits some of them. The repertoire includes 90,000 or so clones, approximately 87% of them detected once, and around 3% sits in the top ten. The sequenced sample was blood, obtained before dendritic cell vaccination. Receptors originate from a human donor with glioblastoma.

CDR3 sequence (DNA): TGTGCCAGCAGCCTATACACACAGGGTTCAGGGAACGATGAAGCTTTCTTT. It specifies CASSLYTQGSGNDEAFF. The chain carries TRBV7-3 and TRBJ1-1; tentative D call: TRBD1 (6 bases). The germline V gene has CDR1 SGHTA and CDR2 FQGTGA. The germline V and J ends were trimmed by 5 bases and 7 bases, with 26 bases remaining between them. This CDR3 comprises 17 residues. Full variable domain (missing parts from reference TRBV7-3 and TRBJ1-1): GAGVSQTPSNKVTEKGKYVELRCDPISGHTALYWYRQSLGQGPEFLIYFQGTGAADDSGLPNDRFFAVRPEGSVSTLKIQRTERGDSAVYLCASSLYTQGSGNDEAFFGQGTRLTVV.

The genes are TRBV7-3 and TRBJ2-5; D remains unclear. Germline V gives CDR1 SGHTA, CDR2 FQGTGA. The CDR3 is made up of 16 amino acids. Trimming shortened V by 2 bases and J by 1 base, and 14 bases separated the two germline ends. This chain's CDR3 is CASSLVGSPTQETQYF. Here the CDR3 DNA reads TGTGCCAGCAGCTTAGTGGGTAGCCCCACCCAAGAGACCCAGTACTTC.

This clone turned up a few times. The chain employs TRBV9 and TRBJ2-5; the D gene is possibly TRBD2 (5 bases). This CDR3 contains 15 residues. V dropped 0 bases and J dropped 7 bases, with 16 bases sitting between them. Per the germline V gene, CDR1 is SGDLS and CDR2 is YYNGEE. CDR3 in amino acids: CASSVVAGRVGTQYF. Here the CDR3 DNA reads TGTGCCAGCAGCGTAGTGGCGGGCCGGGTAGGGACCCAGTACTTC.

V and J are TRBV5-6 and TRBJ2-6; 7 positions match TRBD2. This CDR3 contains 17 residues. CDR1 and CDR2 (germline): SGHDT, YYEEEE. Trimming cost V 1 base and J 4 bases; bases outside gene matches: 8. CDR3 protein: CASSLRAGVSGANVLTF. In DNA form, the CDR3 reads TGTGCCAGCAGCTTGCGTGCGGGAGTTTCGGGGGCCAACGTCCTGACTTTC.

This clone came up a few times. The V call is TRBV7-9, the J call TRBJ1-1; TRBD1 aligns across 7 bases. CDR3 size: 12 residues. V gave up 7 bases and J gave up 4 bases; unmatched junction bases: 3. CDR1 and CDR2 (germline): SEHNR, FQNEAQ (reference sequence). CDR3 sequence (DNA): TGTGCCAGCATCCGACAGGGCACTGAAGCTTTCTTT. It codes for CASIRQGTEAFF.

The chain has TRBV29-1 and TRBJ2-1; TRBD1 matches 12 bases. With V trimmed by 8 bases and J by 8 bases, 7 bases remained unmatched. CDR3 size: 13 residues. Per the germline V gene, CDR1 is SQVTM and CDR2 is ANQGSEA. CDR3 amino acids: CSSGQGAFYEQFF. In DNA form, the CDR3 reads TGCAGCTCGGGACAGGGGGCGTTCTATGAGCAGTTCTTC.

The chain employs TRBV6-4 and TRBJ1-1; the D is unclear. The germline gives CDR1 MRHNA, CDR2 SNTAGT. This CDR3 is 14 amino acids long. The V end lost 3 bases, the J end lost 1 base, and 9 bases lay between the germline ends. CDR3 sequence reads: CASSESRENTEAFF. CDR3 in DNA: TGTGCCAGCAGTGAAAGTAGAGAGAACACTGAAGCTTTCTTT.

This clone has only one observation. In DNA, the CDR3 is TGCGCCAGCAGCCAACGTCCGGGACAGGGTTATCAGCCCCAGCATTTT. This sequence encodes CASSQRPGQGYQPQHF. The rearrangement links TRBV4-1 to TRBJ1-5, with 9 bases lining up with TRBD1. CDR3 length: 16 amino acids. Per the germline V gene, CDR1 is MGHRA and CDR2 is YSYEKL. The V segment lost 2 bases and the J segment 5 bases; nucleotides outside the gene matches: 7.

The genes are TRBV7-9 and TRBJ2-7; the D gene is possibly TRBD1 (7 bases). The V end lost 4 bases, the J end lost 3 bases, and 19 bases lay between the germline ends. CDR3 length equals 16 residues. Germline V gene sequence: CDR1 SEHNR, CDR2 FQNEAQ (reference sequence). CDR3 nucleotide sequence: TGTGCCAGCAGCTCGGGGCAGGGGGGAAAGATCTACGAGCAGTACTTC. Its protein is CASSSGQGGKIYEQYF.

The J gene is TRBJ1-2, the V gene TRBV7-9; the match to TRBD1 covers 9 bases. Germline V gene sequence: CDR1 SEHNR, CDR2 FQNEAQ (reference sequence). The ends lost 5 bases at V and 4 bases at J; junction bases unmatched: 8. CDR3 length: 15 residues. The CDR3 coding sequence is TGTGCCAGCAGCATGAGGGACAGGGCCACCTATGGCTACACCTTC. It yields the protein CASSMRDRATYGYTF.

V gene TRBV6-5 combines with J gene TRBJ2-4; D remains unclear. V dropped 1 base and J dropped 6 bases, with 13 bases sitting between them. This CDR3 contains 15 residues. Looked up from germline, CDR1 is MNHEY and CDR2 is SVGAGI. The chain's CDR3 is CASSYYSERGNIQYF. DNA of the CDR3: TGTGCCAGCAGTTACTACTCCGAGAGAGGAAACATTCAGTACTTC.

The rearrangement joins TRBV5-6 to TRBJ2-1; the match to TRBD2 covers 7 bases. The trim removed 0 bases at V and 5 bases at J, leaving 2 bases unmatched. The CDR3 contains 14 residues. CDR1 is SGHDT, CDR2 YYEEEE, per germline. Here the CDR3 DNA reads TGTGCCAGCAGCTTGGTGGCGGGGGACAATGAGCAGTTCTTC. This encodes CASSLVAGDNEQFF.

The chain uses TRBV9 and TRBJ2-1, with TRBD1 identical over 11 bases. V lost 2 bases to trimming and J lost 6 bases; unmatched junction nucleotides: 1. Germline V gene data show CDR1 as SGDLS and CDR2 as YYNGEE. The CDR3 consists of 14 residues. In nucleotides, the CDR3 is TGTGCCAGCAGCGTCGGGACAGGGGGCAATGAGCAGTTCTTC. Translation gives CASSVGTGGNEQFF.

The CDR3 nucleotides read TGTGCCAGTAGTATTTCGGCAGGGGCGGACACTGAAGCTTTCTTT. Translated, it gives CASSISAGADTEAFF. The V call is TRBV19, the J call TRBJ1-1; maybe TRBD1 (6 bases). Germline CDR1 reads LNHDA; CDR2 reads SQIVND (reference sequence). The CDR3 has 15 residues. V lost 3 bases to trimming and J lost 3 bases, with 14 bases between them. Looking up the rest from reference TRBV19 and TRBJ1-1 gives the full variable domain: DGGITQSPKYLFRKEGQNVTLSCEQNLNHDAMYWYRQDPGQGLRLIYYSQIVNDFQKGDIAEGYSVSREKKESFPLTVTSAQKNPTAFYLCASSISAGADTEAFFGQGTRLTVV.

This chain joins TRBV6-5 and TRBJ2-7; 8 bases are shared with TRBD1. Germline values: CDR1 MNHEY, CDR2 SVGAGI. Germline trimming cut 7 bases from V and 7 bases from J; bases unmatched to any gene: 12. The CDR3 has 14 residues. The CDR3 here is CASKGGQGWGEQYF. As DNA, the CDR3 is TGTGCCAGCAAAGGAGGACAGGGTTGGGGGGAGCAGTACTTC.

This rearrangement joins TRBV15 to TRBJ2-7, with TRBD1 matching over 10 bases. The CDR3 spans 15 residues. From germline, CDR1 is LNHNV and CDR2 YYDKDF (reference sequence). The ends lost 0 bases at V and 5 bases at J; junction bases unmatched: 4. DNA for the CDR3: TGTGCCACCAGCAGAGAGGGACAGGGGTACAACGAGCAGTACTTC. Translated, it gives CATSREGQGYNEQYF.

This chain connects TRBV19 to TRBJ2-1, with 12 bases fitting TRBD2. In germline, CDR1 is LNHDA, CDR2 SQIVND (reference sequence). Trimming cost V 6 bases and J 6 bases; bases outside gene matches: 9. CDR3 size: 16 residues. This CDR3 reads CASRQFGTSGSNEQFF. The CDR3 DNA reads TGTGCCAGTAGGCAATTCGGGACTAGCGGGTCCAATGAGCAGTTCTTC.

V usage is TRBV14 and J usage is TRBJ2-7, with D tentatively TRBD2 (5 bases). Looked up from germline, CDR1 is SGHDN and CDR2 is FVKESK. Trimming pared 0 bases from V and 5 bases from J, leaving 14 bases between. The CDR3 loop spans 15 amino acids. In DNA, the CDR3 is TGTGCCAGCAGCCAAGACTTCGGGGTTCACGACGAGCAGTACTTC. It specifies CASSQDFGVHDEQYF.

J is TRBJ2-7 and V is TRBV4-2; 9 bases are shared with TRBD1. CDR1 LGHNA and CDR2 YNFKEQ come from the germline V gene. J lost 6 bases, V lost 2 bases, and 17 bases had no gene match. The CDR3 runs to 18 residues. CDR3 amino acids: CASSQSAPLGQGGFEQYF. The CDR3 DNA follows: TGTGCCAGCAGCCAATCTGCCCCCTTGGGACAGGGAGGTTTCGAGCAGTACTTC.

CDR3: CASSASEGYTDTQYF. As DNA, the CDR3 is TGTGCCAGCAGCGCCTCCGAGGGATACACAGATACGCAGTATTTT. The chain links TRBV9 to TRBJ2-3; D is possibly TRBD2 (5 bases). V lost 3 bases to trimming and J lost 2 bases, with 13 bases between them. Germline CDR1 reads SGDLS; CDR2 reads YYNGEE. This CDR3 is 15 amino acids long.